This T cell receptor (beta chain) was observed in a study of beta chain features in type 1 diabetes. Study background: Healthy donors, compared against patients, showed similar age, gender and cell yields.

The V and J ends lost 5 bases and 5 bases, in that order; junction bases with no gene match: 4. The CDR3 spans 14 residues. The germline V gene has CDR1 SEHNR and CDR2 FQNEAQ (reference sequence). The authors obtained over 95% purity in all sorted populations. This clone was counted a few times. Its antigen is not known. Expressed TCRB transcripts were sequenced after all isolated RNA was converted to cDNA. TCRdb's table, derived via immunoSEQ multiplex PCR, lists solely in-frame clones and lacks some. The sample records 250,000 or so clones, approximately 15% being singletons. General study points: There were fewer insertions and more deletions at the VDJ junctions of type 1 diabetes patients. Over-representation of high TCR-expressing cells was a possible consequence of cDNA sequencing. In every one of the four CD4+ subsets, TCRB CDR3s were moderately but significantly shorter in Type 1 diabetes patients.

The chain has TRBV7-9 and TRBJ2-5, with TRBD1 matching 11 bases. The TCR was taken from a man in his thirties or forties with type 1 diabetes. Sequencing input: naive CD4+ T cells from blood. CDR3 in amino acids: CASSAGTGGETQYF. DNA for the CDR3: TGTGCCAGCAGCGCCGGGACAGGGGGGGAGACCCAGTACTTC.